These 11 T cell receptor beta chains were all obtained from the same sample, sequenced in a study of T-cell memory formation after mild COVID-19. TCRdb fed the 5' RACE reads into MiXCR, producing one record per CDR3 protein. The sample includes under 250,000 distinct CDR3 sequences, 15% of them seen just once. What was sequenced was PBMCs or a T cell subset sorted from them (not recorded which). These receptors originate from an adult woman who had mild COVID-19 (a few samples of this study predate the infection). Cell type and time point are not known.

This clonotype was counted between two and nine times. The chain is built from TRBV5-1 and TRBJ2-3; 8 positions match TRBD1. V lost 2 bases, J lost 4 bases, and 9 bases stayed unmatched. The CDR3 has 16 residues. Germline V gives CDR1 SGHRS, CDR2 YFSETQ. The CDR3 nucleotides read TGCGCCAGCAGCTTACGGACAGGGAACAGACCAGATACGCAGTATTTT. Its translation: CASSLRTGNRPDTQYF.

To note about this clonotype: Being one base from a much bigger clone, this may be a read error. V usage is TRBV7-2 and J usage is TRBJ2-5; 7 bases fit TRBD1. Per the germline V gene, CDR1 is SGHTA and CDR2 is FQGNSA. The CDR3 extends over 16 amino acids. The CDR3 nucleotides are TGTGTCAGCAGCTTAGCCAGTCCCGGGACAGCGGAGACCCAGTACTTC. It specifies CVSSLASPGTAETQYF. The entire variable domain, with the rest obtained from reference TRBV7-2 and TRBJ2-5, is as follows: GAGVSQSPSNKVTEKGKDVELRCDPISGHTALYWYRQSLGQGLEFLIYFQGNSAPDKSGLPSDRFSAERTGGSVSTLTIQRTQQEDSAVYLCVSSLASPGTAETQYFGPGTRLLVL.

The J gene is TRBJ1-4, the V gene TRBV12-3 or TRBV12-4; possible D gene TRBD1, 5 bases. CDR3 length equals 13 residues. The V end lost 2 bases, the J end lost 8 bases, and 9 bases lay between the germline ends. This CDR3 reads CASSLRGDEKLFF. The CDR3 bases are TGTGCCAGCAGTTTACGGGGGGACGAAAAACTGTTTTTT.

The J gene is TRBJ1-2, the V gene TRBV5-1; TRBD1 aligns across 8 bases. With V trimmed by 3 bases and J by 8 bases, 9 bases remained unmatched. Germline CDR1 SGHRS, CDR2 YFSETQ. This CDR3 spans 14 amino acids. CDR3 bases: TGCGCCAGCAGCTCGAGACAGGGGTTTGACGGCTACACCTTC. Translating it yields CASSSRQGFDGYTF. Supplemented by reference TRBV5-1 and TRBJ1-2, the full variable domain reads KAGVTQTPRYLIKTRGQQVTLSCSPISGHRSVSWYQQTPGQGLQFLFEYFSETQRNKGNFPGRFSGRQFSNSRSEMNVSTLELGDSALYLCASSSRQGFDGYTFGSGTRLTVV.

The chain uses TRBV2 and TRBJ2-7; 7 bases align to TRBD2. The CDR3 spans 14 residues. CDR1 is SNHLY, CDR2 FYNNEI, per germline. V shed 1 base and J 5 bases; nucleotides not matched to a gene: 5. The DNA of the CDR3 is TGTGCCAGCAGTGAAGGGACTAGATCCAACGAGCAGTACTTC. Its protein is CASSEGTRSNEQYF. The full variable domain, rest sourced from reference TRBV2 and TRBJ2-7, is EPEVTQTPSHQVTQMGQEVILRCVPISNHLYFYWYRQILGQKVEFLVSFYNNEISEKSEIFDDQFSVERPDGSNFTLKIRSTKLEDSAMYFCASSEGTRSNEQYFGPGTRLTVT.

The V call is TRBV7-8, the J call TRBJ2-1; TRBD1 is a possible D gene (5 bases). The CDR3 sequence is 12 residues long. V lost 3 bases to trimming and J lost 8 bases, with 8 bases between them. Germline CDR1 is SGHVS and CDR2 is FQNEAQ. CDR3 coding DNA: TGTGCCAGCAGCTTTAGGGGTCATGAGCAGTTCTTC. It is translated as CASSFRGHEQFF.

The CDR3 sequence is CASSGRTVLRVATNEKLFF. The CDR3 coding sequence is TGTGCCAGCAGTGGCCGGACAGTCCTAAGAGTTGCAACTAATGAAAAACTGTTTTTT. The rearrangement uses TRBV28 and TRBJ1-4; a possible D gene is TRBD1 (6 bases). V dropped 5 bases and J dropped 0 bases, with 22 bases sitting between them. The CDR3 contains 19 residues. Germline V lookup: CDR1 MDHEN, CDR2 SYDVKM.

This clonotype was detected many times. The V call is TRBV12-3 or TRBV12-4, the J call TRBJ2-7; no reliable D call. Between the trimmed V and J ends, which lost 3 bases and 3 bases, there was a span of 6 bases. The CDR3 spans 12 residues. CDR3 in amino acids: CASSFDRYEQYF. The CDR3 DNA is TGTGCCAGCAGTTTCGATCGCTACGAGCAGTACTTC.

The chain combines TRBV4-1 with TRBJ2-2; D is ambiguous. Germline loops: CDR1 MGHRA, CDR2 YSYEKL. The CDR3 runs to 17 residues. V was clipped by 2 bases and J by 0 bases, with 13 bases between them. The CDR3 DNA follows: TGCGCCAGCAGCCAACCCGGACGAGGCTCGAACACCGGGGAGCTGTTTTTT. It translates to CASSQPGRGSNTGELFF.

The chain joins TRBV3-1 to TRBJ2-3; D unresolved. The germline V gene has CDR1 LGHDT and CDR2 YNNKEL (reference sequence). This CDR3 comprises 15 residues. The germline V and J ends were trimmed by 1 base and 1 base, with 9 bases remaining between them. Here the CDR3 reads CASSQVQLRTDTQYF. For the CDR3, the DNA is TGTGCCAGCAGCCAAGTACAGCTACGCACAGATACGCAGTATTTT.

J is TRBJ2-3 and V is TRBV24-1, with 11 bases lining up with TRBD1. Losses at the gene ends were 4 bases for V and 1 base for J; bases not matched to a gene: 18. Looked up from germline, CDR1 is KGHDR and CDR2 is SFDVKD. This CDR3 is built from 21 residues. This CDR3 reads CATSDPRGTGGLPSGTDTQYF. The CDR3 DNA reads as TGTGCCACCAGTGACCCTCGTGGGACAGGGGGACTCCCTTCTGGCACAGATACGCAGTATTTT.